This note documents a single T cell receptor (beta chain) sequence. Antigen: not known. A J-beta primer mix and a sample-barcoded 5' primer were used in a second PCR of about 6 to 12 cycles. Every sample returned 2.5 million or more CDR3-containing paired-end reads. Each CDR3 protein is one row after TCRdb ran MiXCR on the 5' RACE reads. The profile shows 650,000 to 1,000,000 distinct CDR3 sequences, 35% to 40% of them singletons. The entry originates in a study of blood T cells in healthy people across ages. Every donor provided 8.5 to 10 milliliters of peripheral blood. The V gene's germline CDR1 is MNHEY and CDR2 SVGEGT. The CDR3 totals 15 residues. V lost 0 bases to trimming and J lost 8 bases, with 14 bases between them. Whole-study findings and limits: Age showed a roughly linear inverse relationship with TCR beta diversity per million T cells. Diversity was higher, and naive CD4+ cells more numerous, in long-lived donors than in aged donors.

The sequencing input was blood. This sequence originates from a man aged 18 to 29 in good health. The chain is built from TRBV6-2 or TRBV6-3 and TRBJ2-1; weak D call: TRBD2 (7 bases). Written as DNA, the CDR3 is TGTGCCAGCAGTTACTCAGGGGGGGTTTTGGATGAGCAGTTCTTC. The encoded protein is CASSYSGGVLDEQFF.